The 28 T cell receptor beta chains reported below all come from one sample, sequenced in a study of T cell repertoires in cytomegalovirus infection. TCRdb re-analysed the reads in MiXCR, keeping a single row per CDR3 protein. The sample consists of roughly 720,000 distinct CDR3 sequences, 35% to 45% of them appearing once. The sample was PBMCs. These receptors all come from a human donor in good health (CMV status not recorded). Some clones in this sample may be carry-over from other donors' samples.

The V call is TRBV6-5, the J call TRBJ1-3; weak D call: TRBD1 (5 bases). There are 17 residues in the CDR3. The germline V gene has CDR1 MNHEY and CDR2 SVGAGI. V was shortened by 0 bases and J by 0 bases, with 12 bases between the two germline ends. The CDR3 DNA sequence: TGTGCCAGCAGTTACTCGATTAACAGGATCTCTGGAAACACCATATATTTT. This encodes CASSYSINRISGNTIYF.

V is TRBV6-6 and J is TRBJ1-1; possibly TRBD1 for D (5 bases). In germline, CDR1 is MNHNY, CDR2 SVGAGI (reference sequence). This CDR3 spans 15 amino acids. Trimming took 7 bases from V and 3 from J, leaving 18 bases between them. The CDR3 region has the DNA TGTGCCAGCATCCGGGGGGAGACTGGGGACACTGAAGCTTTCTTT. It encodes CASIRGETGDTEAFF.

The table lists this clonotype with a count of one. The chain combines TRBV7-3 with TRBJ1-1; no reliable D call. The V and J ends lost 3 bases and 1 base respectively, with 12 bases between them. The germline CDR1 and CDR2 sequences are SGHTA and FQGTGA. This CDR3 contains 15 residues. CDR3 in amino acids: CASSLKRQPNTEAFF. The CDR3 coding sequence is TGTGCCAGCAGCTTGAAGCGCCAGCCGAACACTGAAGCTTTCTTT. The full variable domain, completed using reference TRBV7-3 and TRBJ1-1, is GAGVSQTPSNKVTEKGKYVELRCDPISGHTALYWYRQSLGQGPEFLIYFQGTGAADDSGLPNDRFFAVRPEGSVSTLKIQRTERGDSAVYLCASSLKRQPNTEAFFGQGTRLTVV.

This chain connects TRBV28 to TRBJ2-1; 8 nucleotides line up with TRBD1. Germline lookup yields CDR1 MDHEN and CDR2 SYDVKM. The CDR3 extends over 17 amino acids. The trim removed 5 bases at V and 10 bases at J, leaving 19 bases unmatched. The CDR3 bases are TGTGCCAGCAGTCGATTCGCGTCCGGGACAGGTGCCCGGGAGCAGTTCTTC. This sequence encodes CASSRFASGTGAREQFF.

CDR3 region: CASSFARDSLREQYF. The CDR3 DNA reads TGTGCCAGTAGCTTCGCCCGGGACAGTCTCCGGGAGCAGTACTTC. The chain has TRBV19 and TRBJ2-7; 7 bases agree with TRBD1. The CDR3 sequence is 15 residues long. The J segment lost 7 bases and the V segment lost 6 bases, leaving 15 bases of the junction unmatched. Germline values: CDR1 LNHDA, CDR2 SQIVND (reference sequence).

This clonotype was counted many times. The V and J genes are TRBV7-8 and TRBJ2-3; 8 nucleotides align to TRBD2. The CDR3 covers 16 residues. Trimming removed 8 bases from V and 4 bases from J; junction bases left unmatched: 14. Germline CDR1 is SGHVS and CDR2 is FQNEAQ. This CDR3 reads CASLKESGSTADTQYF. CDR3 coding DNA: TGTGCCAGCCTGAAGGAGAGCGGGAGTACCGCAGATACGCAGTATTTT.

Ten or more counts support this clonotype. CDR3 loop: CASRTGGYEQYF. CDR3 DNA: TGTGCCAGCAGAACTGGGGGGTACGAGCAGTACTTC. The V and J genes are TRBV28 and TRBJ2-7; maybe TRBD2 (6 bases). Trimming pared 6 bases from V and 4 bases from J, leaving 10 bases between. Germline V gene lookup returns CDR1 MDHEN and CDR2 SYDVKM. This CDR3 is built from 12 residues.

This chain uses TRBV7-9 with TRBJ1-5, with D perhaps matching TRBD1 (5 bases). The CDR3 length is 19 residues. Trimming removed 7 bases from V and 4 bases from J, with 29 bases in between. Germline CDR1 and CDR2: SEHNR and FQNEAQ (reference sequence). The CDR3 region has the DNA TGTGCCAGCAACACCCCCTTCCGCGCGCCAGTGGGGACGAATCAGCCCCAGCATTTT. Its translation is CASNTPFRAPVGTNQPQHF.

This clonotype has only one observation. CDR3 protein: CASSSNGDRGVTEAFF. The CDR3 DNA reads TGTGCCAGCAGTTCCAATGGGGACAGGGGGGTCACTGAAGCTTTCTTT. The V gene is TRBV6-1, the J gene TRBJ1-1, with TRBD1 matching 11 bases. The ends lost 5 bases at V and 4 bases at J; junction bases unmatched: 9. Germline V gives CDR1 MNHNS, CDR2 SASEGT. This CDR3 region has 16 residues.

This sequence joins TRBV2 and TRBJ1-1; 7 nucleotides line up with TRBD1. The germline gives CDR1 SNHLY, CDR2 FYNNEI. The V and J ends lost 7 bases and 4 bases, in that order; junction bases with no gene match: 6. The CDR3 has 13 amino acids. The CDR3 region is CASTGTALTEAFF. CDR3 nucleotides: TGTGCCAGCACCGGGACAGCTCTCACTGAAGCTTTCTTT.

This clonotype has ten or more counts. The V and J genes are TRBV7-2 and TRBJ1-1; the D is unclear. This CDR3 spans 15 amino acids. CDR1 is SGHTA and CDR2 is FQGNSA in the germline V gene. V lost 0 bases and J lost 3, with 11 bases in between. As DNA, the CDR3 is TGTGCCAGCAGCTTAGCAGGGATGAGGGACACTGAAGCTTTCTTT. It translates to CASSLAGMRDTEAFF.

The chain combines TRBV6-1 with TRBJ2-3, with a possible D match to TRBD2 (6 bases). Germline CDR1 and CDR2: MNHNS and SASEGT. V lost 6 bases and J lost 7, with 17 bases in between. CDR3 size: 14 residues. CDR3 in DNA: TGTGCCAGCAGCGGGGGATGGGAAGGGAATACGCAGTATTTT. It codes for CASSGGWEGNTQYF.

There are a few counts of this clonotype. This chain uses TRBV7-9 with TRBJ1-1, with D possibly TRBD1 on 5 matching bases. V gave up 5 bases and J gave up 5 bases, with 21 bases separating them. This CDR3 region has 16 residues. Germline lookup yields CDR1 SEHNR and CDR2 FQNEAQ (reference sequence). For the CDR3, the DNA is TGTGCCAGCAGCCACGCGGCGGGGGGGGGATGGACTGAAGCTTTCTTT. Its translation is CASSHAAGGGWTEAFF.

This clonotype was seen more than once but under ten times. This chain links TRBV12-3 or TRBV12-4 with TRBJ1-4; no definite D call. CDR3 size: 14 residues. Trimming left V 3 bases short and J 3 bases short, with 8 bases between. Here the CDR3 reads CASSFGSSNEKLFF. CDR3 sequence (DNA): TGTGCCAGCAGTTTCGGCAGTTCTAATGAAAAACTGTTTTTT.

This clonotype was recorded many times. The chain recombines TRBV28 with TRBJ1-3; D unresolved. V dropped 3 bases and J dropped 0 bases, with 6 bases sitting between them. CDR1 and CDR2 (germline): MDHEN, SYDVKM. CDR3 length equals 14 residues. This chain's CDR3 is CASSLAYSGNTIYF. The CDR3 DNA follows: TGTGCCAGCAGTTTGGCGTACTCTGGAAACACCATATATTTT. The full variable domain, completed using reference TRBV28 and TRBJ1-3, is DVKVTQSSRYLVKRTGEKVFLECVQDMDHENMFWYRQDPGLGLRLIYFSYDVKMKEKGDIPEGYSVSREKKERFSLILESASTNQTSMYLCASSLAYSGNTIYFGEGSWLTVV.

A few counts support this clonotype. V gene TRBV28 combines with J gene TRBJ1-2, with 8 positions matching TRBD1. This CDR3 spans 14 amino acids. From germline, CDR1 is MDHEN and CDR2 SYDVKM. The ends lost 2 bases at V and 7 bases at J; junction bases unmatched: 6. The CDR3: CASSLTGGLFGYTF. The CDR3 DNA reads TGTGCCAGCAGTTTAACAGGGGGGCTATTTGGCTACACCTTC.

This clonotype has only a few counts. The chain couples TRBV10-3 to TRBJ2-1; TRBD2 might be the D (6 bases). Trimming removed 0 bases from V and 9 bases from J, with 15 bases in between. The CDR3 runs 15 residues. The germline CDR1 and CDR2 sequences are ENHRY and SYGVKD. The CDR3 protein is CAISESSQRSGEQFF. The CDR3 DNA reads TGTGCCATCAGTGAGTCATCGCAACGTAGCGGTGAGCAGTTCTTC.

The sample holds a few counts of this clonotype. This chain uses TRBV28 with TRBJ1-1; a weak D match, TRBD1 (5 bases). Germline CDR1 MDHEN, CDR2 SYDVKM. The V gene lost 2 bases and the J gene lost 1 base, with 14 bases spanning the gap. This CDR3 is built from 16 residues. The CDR3 reads CASSLIGVRGNTEAFF. As DNA, the CDR3 is TGTGCCAGCAGTTTAATCGGGGTAAGGGGGAACACTGAAGCTTTCTTT.

Comment on this clonotype: A much bigger clone sits one base away, suggesting this may be a read error. CDR3 sequence: CACPGQWADGYTF. The CDR3 nucleotides read TGTGCCTGCCCGGGACAGTGGGCGGATGGCTACACCTTC. The chain recombines TRBV30 with TRBJ1-2; 7 nucleotides match TRBD1. Germline CDR1 and CDR2: GTSNPN and SVGIG (reference sequence). J lost 6 bases, V lost 6 bases, and 10 bases had no gene match. CDR3 length equals 13 residues.

There are a few counts of this clonotype. V and J are TRBV7-2 and TRBJ2-3, with D perhaps being TRBD1 or TRBD2 (5 bases each). Trimming stripped 1 base from V and 3 bases from J, with 14 bases between. The CDR3 runs 16 residues. The germline V gene encodes CDR1 SGHTA and CDR2 FQGNSA. In nucleotides, the CDR3 is TGTGCCAGCAGCTTAGGCGAGGGACGGGCTACAGATACGCAGTATTTT. Residues: CASSLGEGRATDTQYF. Drawing the rest from reference TRBV7-2 and TRBJ2-3, the complete variable domain is GAGVSQSPSNKVTEKGKDVELRCDPISGHTALYWYRQSLGQGLEFLIYFQGNSAPDKSGLPSDRFSAERTGGSVSTLTIQRTQQEDSAVYLCASSLGEGRATDTQYFGPGTRLTVL.

This clonotype was seen a handful of times. The chain joins TRBV20-1 to TRBJ2-1; the match to TRBD2 covers 8 bases. The CDR3 spans 15 residues. Unmatched junction bases numbered 7, after V lost 5 bases and J lost 1 base. Germline loops: CDR1 DFQATT, CDR2 SNEGSKA (reference sequence). The CDR3 spells CSAERSGSSYNEQFF. CDR3 nucleotide sequence: TGCAGTGCTGAGCGGAGCGGGAGTTCCTACAATGAGCAGTTCTTC.

This clonotype was counted ten times or more. The V gene is TRBV20-1, the J gene TRBJ2-6; D remains ambiguous. The CDR3 consists of 13 residues. Germline CDR1 is DFQATT and CDR2 is SNEGSKA (reference sequence). The V end was cut by 5 bases, the J end by 1 base, with 6 bases between. The DNA of the CDR3 is TGCAGTGCTGTGGATTCTGGGGCCAACGTCCTGACTTTC. Residues: CSAVDSGANVLTF.

This clonotype was observed a few times. The chain links TRBV27 to TRBJ1-2; TRBD1 matches at 7 bases. Germline V gene data show CDR1 as MNHEY and CDR2 as SMNVEV (reference sequence). CDR3 length: 14 residues. J lost 4 bases, V lost 6 bases, and 8 bases had no gene match. The CDR3 DNA reads TGTGCCAGCAGCGGCCTGACAGGGTCCTATGGCTACACCTTC. Translation: CASSGLTGSYGYTF.

This clonotype turned up a few times. The chain couples TRBV5-1 to TRBJ1-1; D unresolved. CDR3 length: 14 amino acids. Germline V gene sequence: CDR1 SGHRS, CDR2 YFSETQ. V was clipped by 0 bases and J by 4 bases, with 10 bases between them. The CDR3 sequence: CASSLGNRLTEAFF. The CDR3 region has the DNA TGCGCCAGCAGCTTGGGTAACCGCCTCACTGAAGCTTTCTTT.

The CDR3 DNA reads as TGTGCCAGCAGTGAAGCAAGGCTTTCTCAGTACTTC. The encoded protein is CASSEARLSQYF. V usage is TRBV2 and J usage is TRBJ2-7; the D is unclear. CDR3 length: 12 amino acids. Germline V gene lookup returns CDR1 SNHLY and CDR2 FYNNEI. The V gene lost 0 bases and the J gene lost 10 bases, with 10 bases spanning the gap.

This clonotype was counted many times. The V and J genes are TRBV6-5 and TRBJ1-2; 10 nucleotides align to TRBD1. Germline-derived CDR1 and CDR2 are MNHEY and SVGAGI. V dropped 5 bases and J dropped 8; count of bases not matched to a gene: 8. The CDR3 spans 14 residues. The CDR3 reads CASSRLGQGSGYTF. The DNA of the CDR3 is TGTGCCAGCAGTCGATTGGGACAGGGGAGCGGCTACACCTTC.

This sequence joins TRBV28 and TRBJ2-6, with a tentative D call TRBD1 (6 bases). Germline V lookup: CDR1 MDHEN, CDR2 SYDVKM. This CDR3 spans 15 amino acids. Trimming left V 6 bases short and J 1 base short, with 10 bases between. The DNA of the CDR3 is TGTGCCAGCAGACCCCAGGGGTCTGGGGCCAACGTCCTGACTTTC. Residues: CASRPQGSGANVLTF.

Details on this clonotype: A much larger clone sits a single nucleotide away, making a read error possible. Likely a read error: the CDR3 ends without its conserved phenylalanine or tryptophan. This chain connects TRBV6-1 to TRBJ2-6; no firm D call. V was pared by 4 bases and J by 0 bases, with 7 bases between. CDR3 length equals 15 residues. CDR1 and CDR2 from the germline V gene are MNHNS and SASEGT. CDR3 amino acids: CASSVEFSGANVLTI. The DNA for the CDR3 is TGTGCCAGCAGTGTAGAGTTCTCTGGGGCCAACGTCCTGACTATC.